The sample holds many counts of the clone carrying this T cell receptor beta chain. What it binds is not known. Germline lookup yields CDR1 SEHNR and CDR2 FQNEAQ (reference sequence). The CDR3 contains 12 residues. V gave up 2 bases and J gave up 5 bases; unmatched junction bases: 0. The record originates from a study of T-cell reconstitution after alpha-beta-depleted transplantation in children. The TCRbeta library was prepared with unique molecular identifiers. One entry per CDR3 protein results from TCRdb running MiXCR on the PCR reads. Found here are a few hundred thousand distinct CDR3 sequences, over 25% of them singletons; the top ten hold under 45%. Findings and caveats of the study: T-cell counts and diversity were attributed mostly to newly produced T cells one year after transplant. The origin of alpha-beta T cells about two months after transplant was reportedly several hundred expanded graft clones. Surviving recipient cells, namely T cells and thymic progenitors, were the source of high day-60 TCRbeta diversity in some patients.

Here the sequenced sample was PBMCs, taken before TCRalphabeta/CD19-depleted stem cell transplant. The TCR comes from a boy in the first two years of life with Wiskott-Aldrich syndrome, due to receive a stem cell transplant. V usage is TRBV7-9 and J usage is TRBJ2-7; TRBD1 matches at 7 bases. CDR3 nucleotide sequence: TGTGCCAGCAGCTTACAGGGGGACGAGCAGTACTTC. As protein: CASSLQGDEQYF.